Listed below are T cell receptor beta chains from one sample, sequenced in a study of T cells in Graves' hyperthyroidism and ophthalmopathy. TCRdb processed the multiplex PCR reads anew with MiXCR; each CDR3 protein has one entry. Among about 400,000 distinct CDR3 sequences listed, about 14% were seen once. The sample comprised blood. The receptors shown here come from a man between 45 and 60 years old with Graves' ophthalmopathy. Both conserved end residues are part of each CDR3. The D gene is left open where the match is weak. Where a row states a size, it is once, few, many or the class of an expanded clone; other rows omit it.

clone_size	d_call	j_call	v_call	cdr3_nt	cdr3_aa
.	TRBD1	TRBJ1-5	TRBV24-1	TGTGCCACCAGTGAACCCGGACAGGGACAGCCCCAGCATTTT	CATSEPGQGQPQHF
many	.	TRBJ1-1	TRBV20-1	TGCAGTGCTAGGGAGAGAGACACTGAAGCTTTCTTT	CSARERDTEAFF
many	TRBD1	TRBJ2-7	TRBV18	TGTGCCAGCTCACCCGGGACAGGGCCTTACGAGCAGTACTTC	CASSPGTGPYEQYF
.	TRBD2	TRBJ2-1	TRBV11-2	TGTGCCAGCAGCCCGAGTGTACTAGCGGGATTCAATGAGCAGTTCTTC	CASSPSVLAGFNEQFF
few	.	TRBJ2-3	TRBV20-1	TGCAGTGCGCGGACTGGAAGGGCAGATACGCAGTATTTT	CSARTGRADTQYF
.	.	TRBJ2-1	TRBV7-9	TGTGCCAGCAGCTTAGCGCAGCAGTACAATGAGCAGTTCTTC	CASSLAQQYNEQFF
few	.	TRBJ2-3	TRBV12-3/TRBV12-4	TGTGCCAGCAGTTTTAAGCGAGGCGCAGATACGCAGTATTTT	CASSFKRGADTQYF
.	TRBD2	TRBJ2-2	TRBV5-1	TGCGCCAGCAGCTTGGTCGTGACTAGCGGGAGCCTAATGGCCGGGGAGCTGTTTTTT	CASSLVVTSGSLMAGELFF
many	.	TRBJ2-3	TRBV5-1	TGCGCCAGCAAAGACAGGTCAGGCACAGATACGCAGTATTTT	CASKDRSGTDTQYF
few	.	TRBJ1-6	TRBV6-1	TGTGCCAGCAGTGACACAGTCCTTAATTCACCCCTCCACTTT	CASSDTVLNSPLHF
.	TRBD1	TRBJ1-2	TRBV6-2/TRBV6-3	TGTGCCAGCCACGACAGGGTCTATGGCTACACCTTC	CASHDRVYGYTF
many	TRBD2	TRBJ2-7	TRBV20-1	TGCAGTGCTAGAGACGAGACTAGCGGGAACGAGCAGTACTTC	CSARDETSGNEQYF
many	.	TRBJ1-6	TRBV3-1	TGTGCCAGCAGCCCGCTGGGGGTCGGTTCACCCCTCCACTTT	CASSPLGVGSPLHF
.	.	TRBJ2-1	TRBV3-1	TGTGCCAGCAGCCAATCCCCGACGGCAGGGTTCTTC	CASSQSPTAGFF
many	.	TRBJ2-1	TRBV28	TGTGCGTCATCGGTCTCCTACAATGAGCAGTTCTTC	CASSVSYNEQFF
many	TRBD2	TRBJ2-7	TRBV19	TGTGCCAGCAGTTACTCGGCGGGAGGGTCCTACGAGCAGTACTTC	CASSYSAGGSYEQYF
.	.	TRBJ2-6	TRBV2	TGTGCGGGGAGTACAGCAGCTCCTGGGGCCAACGTCCTGACTTTC	CAGSTAAPGANVLTF
many	.	TRBJ1-2	TRBV3-1	TGTGCCAGCAGCCAACCTGACAGTTATGGCTACACCTTC	CASSQPDSYGYTF
few	.	TRBJ2-2	TRBV9	TGTGCCAGCAGCCCCTCAACACCCGGGGAGCTGTTTTTT	CASSPSTPGELFF
.	TRBD1	TRBJ2-3	TRBV6-1	TGTGCCAGCAGTGAAGAGCGGGACAGGGCGTTGACAGATACGCAGTATTTT	CASSEERDRALTDTQYF
many	.	TRBJ2-7	TRBV9	TGTGCCAGCAGCGTAGGTCCAGGGAGCTCCTACGAGCAGTACTTC	CASSVGPGSSYEQYF
few	.	TRBJ1-1	TRBV5-6	TGTGCCAGCAGCTTCCAGTACACTGAAGCTTTCTTT	CASSFQYTEAFF
.	.	TRBJ2-1	TRBV7-8	TGTGCCAGCGGCGAGGGGTTACTCTACAATGAGCAGTTCTTC	CASGEGLLYNEQFF
many	TRBD2	TRBJ2-3	TRBV12-3/TRBV12-4	TGTGCCAGCACCCTAGCGGGGGTCACAGATACGCAGTATTTT	CASTLAGVTDTQYF
many	.	TRBJ2-5	TRBV6-1	TGTGCCAGCAGTCGCAGGGTCCAAGAGACCCAGTACTTC	CASSRRVQETQYF
many	.	TRBJ2-1	TRBV11-3	TGTGCCAGCAGCTTAGATCATTTAGCAGGAAACAATGAGCAGTTCTTC	CASSLDHLAGNNEQFF
few	TRBD1	TRBJ1-5	TRBV7-8	TGTGCCAGCTTACTCACATTGGGACAGATCAATCAGCCCCAGCATTTT	CASLLTLGQINQPQHF
many	.	TRBJ1-1	TRBV10-3	TGTGCCATCAGTGAGATACCGAACACTGAAGCTTTCTTT	CAISEIPNTEAFF
few	.	TRBJ2-7	TRBV27	TGTGCCAGCAGTTTTAGGGCGGGCTACGAGCAGTACTTC	CASSFRAGYEQYF
many	TRBD2	TRBJ2-1	TRBV27	TGTGCCAGCAGTTTATGGGGCGGGACTAGCGGGAGAAATGAGCAGTTCTTC	CASSLWGGTSGRNEQFF
many	TRBD2	TRBJ2-3	TRBV29-1	TGCAGCGTTGAATTTGTCGGTTCTAGCGGGAGGGCAACAGATACGCAGTATTTT	CSVEFVGSSGRATDTQYF
.	.	TRBJ1-1	TRBV5-1	TGCGCCAGCAGCACCCCGCTGCTAATGAACACTGAAGCTTTCTTT	CASSTPLLMNTEAFF
many	.	TRBJ2-7	TRBV28	TGTGCCAGCTCAGACAGTACAATGGCCTACGAGCAGTACTTC	CASSDSTMAYEQYF
many	.	TRBJ1-6	TRBV5-1	TGCGCCAGCAGCTTCTCGGAGGATTCACCCCTCCACTTT	CASSFSEDSPLHF
many	.	TRBJ2-1	TRBV2	TGTGCCAGCACTAGAAGCGGCTCCTACAATGAGCAGTTCTTC	CASTRSGSYNEQFF
few	.	TRBJ1-1	TRBV6-4	TGTGCCAGCAGTACCCAGGTGAACACTGAAGCTTTCTTT	CASSTQVNTEAFF
many	TRBD1	TRBJ2-5	TRBV12-3/TRBV12-4	TGTGCCAGCAGTTCAGGGGGTAGTTTCCAAGAGACCCAGTACTTC	CASSSGGSFQETQYF
many	TRBD2	TRBJ2-3	TRBV5-1	TGCGCCAGCAGCTTGTCTACTAGCGCGTTCACAGATACGCAGTATTTT	CASSLSTSAFTDTQYF
many	.	TRBJ2-2	TRBV2	TGTGCCAGCAGTGAAGAGGGAGTACGCACCGGGGAGCTGTTTTTT	CASSEEGVRTGELFF
many	TRBD1	TRBJ2-2	TRBV28	TGTGCCAGCAGCCCGGGACAGGGTTATGTCGGGGAGCTGTTTTTT	CASSPGQGYVGELFF
many	.	TRBJ1-1	TRBV18	TGTGCCAGCTCACCAGCGACCGCTGAAGCTTTCTTT	CASSPATAEAFF
many	.	TRBJ2-7	TRBV30	TGTGCCTGGAGTGTGTCCAATTCGGCCTACGAGCAGTACTTC	CAWSVSNSAYEQYF
.	TRBD1	TRBJ1-4	TRBV4-1	TGCGCCAGCAGCCAAGAGTCAGGACAGGGCGAAAAACTGTTTTTT	CASSQESGQGEKLFF
many	TRBD1	TRBJ2-5	TRBV18	TGTGCCAGCTCACCCGGACAGGACGAGACCCAGTACTTC	CASSPGQDETQYF
few	.	TRBJ2-1	TRBV12-3/TRBV12-4	TGTGCCAGCAGTCCCAGTGGGGGCCGAACGGCCTCCAATGAGCAGTTCTTC	CASSPSGGRTASNEQFF
many	.	TRBJ1-3	TRBV13	TGTGCCAGCACACACCTAAGAAACACCATATATTTT	CASTHLRNTIYF
many	.	TRBJ1-5	TRBV5-1	TGCGCCAGCAGCATGATGGGGGGCAATCAGCCCCAGCATTTT	CASSMMGGNQPQHF
few	TRBD2	TRBJ2-7	TRBV9	TGTGCCAGCAGCGAGACTAGCGGGATCTACGAGCAGTACTTC	CASSETSGIYEQYF
many	.	TRBJ2-3	TRBV7-2	TGTGCCAGCAGCCGGACTGGGGGGCAAGCAGATACGCAGTATTTT	CASSRTGGQADTQYF
.	TRBD1	TRBJ1-1	TRBV30	TGTGCCTGGACTGGGACAGGGGGTCGAACTGAAGCTTTCTTT	CAWTGTGGRTEAFF
.	TRBD1	TRBJ1-5	TRBV6-6	TGTGCCAGCAGTTACTCCGACAGGGATAATCAGCCCCAGCATTTT	CASSYSDRDNQPQHF
.	TRBD2	TRBJ2-1	TRBV19	TGTGCCAGTAGCTCATCTCTAGCGGACTCGCGGCACGAGCAGTTCTTC	CASSSSLADSRHEQFF
.	TRBD2	TRBJ2-1	TRBV11-2	TGTGCCAGCAGCGTTAGCGGGATAATTAATGAGCAGTTCTTC	CASSVSGIINEQFF
few	TRBD2	TRBJ2-3	TRBV6-1	TGTGCCAGCCAAACTAGCGCCCGCACAGATACGCAGTATTTT	CASQTSARTDTQYF
few	.	TRBJ2-7	TRBV10-3	TGTGCCATCAGACCCGGGACGAACTCCTACGAGCAGTACTTC	CAIRPGTNSYEQYF
.	.	TRBJ2-1	TRBV14	TGTGCCAGCAGCCATCTTGGGGCAAACAATGGGCAGTTCTTC	CASSHLGANNGQFF